A single TCR beta chain is shown here with its context. The sample originates from a study of CD8 T cells in Susac syndrome. RNA amounts of about 0.5 to 1 ug underwent reverse transcription with random hexamers. The authors amplified TCR beta CDR3 across 54 Vbeta and 13 Jbeta using immunoSEQ multiplex PCR. TCRdb recomputed calls from the immunoSEQ multiplex PCR reads with MiXCR, one row per CDR3 protein. The data hold roughly 120,000 distinct CDR3 sequences, with about 92% observed a single time. The source material was CD8+ T cells from PBMCs. This sequence originates from a human donor with multiple sclerosis.

The DNA of the CDR3 is TGTGCCAGCAGTTTGGGACTGCCATCCTACAATGAGCAGTTCTTC. This sequence encodes CASSLGLPSYNEQFF. The chain carries TRBV6-5 and TRBJ2-1, with D possibly matching TRBD2 (6 bases). Trimming stripped 4 bases from V and 1 base from J, with 11 bases between. Looked up from germline, CDR1 is MNHEY and CDR2 is SVGAGI. The CDR3 extends over 15 amino acids.